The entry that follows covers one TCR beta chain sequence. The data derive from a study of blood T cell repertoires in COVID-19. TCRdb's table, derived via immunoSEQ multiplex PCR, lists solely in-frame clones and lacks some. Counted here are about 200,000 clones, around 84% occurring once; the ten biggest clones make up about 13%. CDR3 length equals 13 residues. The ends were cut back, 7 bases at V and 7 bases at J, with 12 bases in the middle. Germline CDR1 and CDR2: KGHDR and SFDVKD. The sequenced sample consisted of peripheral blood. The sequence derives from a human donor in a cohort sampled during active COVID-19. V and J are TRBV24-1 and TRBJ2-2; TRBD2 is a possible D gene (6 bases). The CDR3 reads CATSKRVGGELFF. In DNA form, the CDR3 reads TGTGCCACCAGCAAGCGGGTGGGCGGGGAGCTGTTTTTT.